This T cell receptor beta chain was identified during a study of PD-L1 blockade in urothelial cancer. Study in general: The patients' atezolizumab therapy, 1,200 mg intravenously every 3 weeks, started at some point between 2013 and 2014. About 90% of the roughly 29 patients were men with bladder-origin urothelial cancer. Analyses were performed on blood at 3 weeks after treatment start (the second dose) and at 6 weeks. Study-wide points: Where pretreatment blood TCR clonality fell below the median, better survival was predicted.

TCRdb keeps only in-frame clones here, not all; method: immunoSEQ multiplex PCR. Of 45,000 to 55,000 clones listed, approximately 86% are singletons. Note on this clone: Its target is not known.

Time point defined: peripheral blood 6 weeks after treatment start. V was clipped by 7 bases and J by 4 bases; unmatched bases: 8. The CDR3 is 14 residues long. Germline CDR1 reads MNHEY; CDR2 reads SVGAGI. The sample here was PBMCs, taken around atezolizumab (anti-PD-L1) treatment. The clonotype was recovered from a man between 60 and 70 years old with urothelial cancer. V usage is TRBV6-5 and J usage is TRBJ1-1, with 8 bases aligning to TRBD1. The CDR3 DNA reads TGTGCCAGCAAGGGTACAGGGGGTAGCACTGAAGCTTTCTTT. Protein sequence: CASKGTGGSTEAFF.